This T cell receptor (beta chain) is from a study of molecular identifiers for immune sequencing clone quantification. The V end was cut by 4 bases, the J end by 0 bases, with 13 bases between. The V gene's germline CDR1 is MNHEY and CDR2 SVGAGI. The CDR3 runs 15 residues. This clonotype was seen many times. Antigen specificity is unknown. Bulk TCR libraries were made with methods that had been previously described and with listed TCR primers. TCRdb called the PCR reads again in MiXCR, with one record for every CDR3 protein. The data hold around 470,000 distinct CDR3 sequences, with around a fifth observed a single time. Findings and caveats of the study: Over 97% of CMV-specific effector molecules, but under 1% of naive ones, were in clones above 20 copies.

Naive CD8 sequencing libraries were generated from about 19,000 to 1,100,000 sorted cells, with 10%, 30% or 50% RNA as input. Naive CD8 T cells were sorted, and the gate applied was CD8+CD4-CCR7+CD45RA+. The specimen sequenced was naive CD8+ T cells from blood, with Jurkat cell RNA spiked in. Specified subset: FACS-sorted CD8+CD4-CCR7+CD45RA+ naive T cells. This clonotype originated in a human donor in good health. Some libraries in this study had Jurkat cell RNA spiked in. J is TRBJ2-7 and V is TRBV6-5; D is possibly TRBD2 (5 bases). The CDR3 spells CASSLGRESSYEQYF. The CDR3 nucleotides read TGTGCCAGCAGTTTGGGTAGGGAGAGCTCCTACGAGCAGTACTTC.